This passage covers 10 T cell receptor beta chains from one sample sequenced in a study of spatial heterogeneity in lung cancer. Study-wide points: In tumors, expanded intratumoral alpha and beta TCR counts tracked mutation counts.

TCRdb used MiXCR to reprocess the 5' RACE reads, holding one entry per CDR3 protein. The table lists about 9,800 distinct CDR3 sequences, less than 65% of them singletons, with more than 25% in the top ten. Time point given: sample taken at primary tumor resection. No cognate antigen is known for these TCRs. The specimen comprised lung tumor tissue, sampled at surgery. These receptors came from a female donor with early-stage non-small cell lung cancer.

Comments on this clonotype: Since it is a stray read in a library aimed at alpha chains, this beta chain has a size that is not meaningful. The rearrangement uses TRBV7-9 and TRBJ2-5, with D hard to call. Germline V CDR1 and CDR2: SEHNR, FQNEAQ (reference sequence). The germline V and J ends were trimmed by 4 bases and 5 bases, with 11 bases remaining between them. This CDR3 has 13 amino acids. The CDR3 here is CASSYPQTETQYF. DNA of the CDR3: TGTGCCAGCAGCTATCCCCAGACGGAGACCCAGTACTTC.

On this clonotype: In a library made to pick up alpha chains, this beta chain is a stray read with a size that means little. The V gene is TRBV6-6, the J gene TRBJ1-5; a possible D gene is TRBD1 (6 bases). V lost 6 bases to trimming and J lost 6 bases, with 15 bases between them. The CDR3 has 14 residues. Germline V gives CDR1 MNHNY, CDR2 SVGAGI (reference sequence). CDR3: CASSPDRTAQPQHF. DNA for the CDR3: TGTGCCAGCAGCCCTGACAGGACGGCTCAGCCCCAGCATTTT.

This clonotype has only one observation. Found in a library prepared for alpha chains, this beta chain is an off-target read, and its abundance has little meaning. This chain connects TRBV6-4 to TRBJ1-5; tentative D call: TRBD1 (6 bases). The CDR3 runs 15 residues. Trimming left V 4 bases short and J 4 bases short, with 14 bases between. Germline-derived CDR1 and CDR2 are MRHNA and SNTAGT. CDR3 nucleotide sequence: TGTGCCAGCAGTGTGGAGGGGGAGCCTAATCAGCCCCAGCATTTT. Translation: CASSVEGEPNQPQHF.

This clonotype was seen a handful of times. This beta chain appears as a stray read in a library generated for alpha chains; its size is not informative. The chain has TRBV5-1 and TRBJ2-1; D not resolved. CDR3 length: 12 residues. CDR1 is SGHRS and CDR2 is YFSETQ in the germline V gene. Trimming took off 5 bases at V and 6 bases at J, with 9 bases between the two ends. CDR3 in DNA: TGCGCCAGCAGACCCAGATCCAATGAGCAGTTCTTC. Translating it yields CASRPRSNEQFF. Full variable domain (rest looked up from reference TRBV5-1 and TRBJ2-1): KAGVTQTPRYLIKTRGQQVTLSCSPISGHRSVSWYQQTPGQGLQFLFEYFSETQRNKGNFPGRFSGRQFSNSRSEMNVSTLELGDSALYLCASRPRSNEQFFGPGTRLTVL.

Worth noting for this clonotype: Being off target in a library aimed at alpha chains, this beta chain has a size of little meaning. The chain recombines TRBV6-2 or TRBV6-3 with TRBJ1-2, with D perhaps TRBD1 (6 bases). V lost 4 bases, J lost 8 bases, and 8 bases lay in between. Germline V gene data show CDR1 as MNHEY and CDR2 as SVGEGT. This CDR3 is 11 amino acids long. CDR3 amino acids: CASSFDRGYTF. CDR3 DNA sequence: TGTGCCAGCAGTTTCGACAGGGGCTACACCTTC.

Comment on this clonotype: This beta chain is off target for a library built for alpha chains, so its abundance means little. V usage is TRBV6-2 or TRBV6-3 and J usage is TRBJ1-2; 7 positions agree with TRBD1. With 9 bases clipped from V and 2 bases from J, the junction kept 3 bases outside the gene matches. Germline V CDR1 and CDR2: MNHEY, SVGEGT. CDR3 size: 12 residues. CDR3 loop: CASRDSNYGYTF. DNA of the CDR3: TGTGCCAGTCGGGACAGCAACTATGGCTACACCTTC.

This clonotype has a handful of counts. Because this beta chain is a stray read in a library intended to capture alpha chains, its abundance should not be given much weight. The chain uses TRBV7-9 and TRBJ1-6; D is unresolved. Germline V lookup: CDR1 SEHNR, CDR2 FQNEAQ (reference sequence). The CDR3 consists of 14 residues. With 3 bases removed from V and 7 bases from J, the gap between germline ends came to 10 bases. The CDR3 is CASSLGFGNSPLHF. The CDR3 coding sequence is TGTGCCAGCAGCTTGGGTTTCGGGAATTCACCCCTCCACTTT.

By frequency in the sample, this clonotype is medium-sized. The size of this beta chain means little, since it is a stray read in a library made for alpha chains. The chain couples TRBV12-3 or TRBV12-4 to TRBJ1-3; D unresolved. This CDR3 contains 14 residues. V dropped 3 bases and J dropped 0 bases, with 6 bases sitting between them. The CDR3 bases are TGTGCCAGCAGTTTCGGCTTCTCTGGAAACACCATATATTTT. It translates to CASSFGFSGNTIYF.

This clonotype was picked up a small number of times. This beta chain represents an off-target read in a library built for alpha chains; its size is of limited meaning. The gene calls are TRBV4-2 and TRBJ1-1; 8 positions agree with TRBD1. Germline trimming cut 5 bases from V and 3 bases from J; bases unmatched to any gene: 8. Germline V gives CDR1 LGHNA, CDR2 YNFKEQ. The CDR3 contains 15 residues. The CDR3 DNA follows: TGTGCCAGCAGCGTCCAGGGGGCGCGTGACACTGAAGCTTTCTTT. Protein product: CASSVQGARDTEAFF.

A word on this clonotype: This beta chain is an unintended read in a library built for alpha chains; its size means little. CDR3 coding DNA: TGTGCCAGCAGCTTGGGATTCCGTCAGCCCCAGCATTTT. Protein sequence: CASSLGFRQPQHF. This chain joins TRBV5-6 and TRBJ1-5; no reliable D call. V lost 0 bases and J lost 6, with 7 bases in between. CDR1 SGHDT and CDR2 YYEEEE come from the germline V gene. The length of the CDR3 is 13 residues.